The 5 T cell receptor beta chains reported below all come from one sample, sequenced in a study of OX40 agonist ivuxolimab in advanced cancers. TCRdb keeps only in-frame clones here, not all; method: immunoSEQ multiplex PCR. The sample includes tens of thousands of clones, about 87% seen only once; the top ten take under 2.5%. Material: CD4+ or CD8+ T cells sorted from blood, obtained in a trial of the OX40 agonist ivuxolimab. These receptor sequences come from an adult with an advanced solid tumor such as melanoma, head and neck, liver or kidney cancer.

The CDR3 is CASSARSAGRTDTQYF. CDR3 bases: TGTGCCAGTAGTGCCCGTTCCGCGGGCCGCACAGATACGCAGTATTTT. This chain connects TRBV19 to TRBJ2-3, with D tentatively TRBD2 (5 bases). Germline V lookup: CDR1 LNHDA, CDR2 SQIVND (reference sequence). Trimming took 5 bases from V and 1 from J, leaving 16 bases between them. The CDR3 covers 16 residues.

The chain combines TRBV6-6 with TRBJ2-4; weak D call: TRBD2 (5 bases). Germline CDR1 is MNHNY and CDR2 is SVGAGI (reference sequence). The V gene lost 10 bases and the J gene lost 4 bases, with 14 bases spanning the gap. The CDR3 loop spans 13 amino acids. As DNA, the CDR3 is TGTGCCATCTCTGAGGGTAATAAAAACATTCAGTACTTC. The encoded protein is CAISEGNKNIQYF.

This clone turned up a few times. The rearrangement links TRBV21-1 to TRBJ1-2; TRBD1, the D gene given by the table, was not confirmed from the DNA. TRBV21-1 is classified as a pseudogene. This CDR3 comprises 17 residues. CDR3 nucleotides: TGTGCCAGCAGCAAAACGGGGCAGGGGGAAACTAACTATGGCTACACCTTC. Translated: CASSKTGQGETNYGYTF.

This chain uses TRBV6-1 with TRBJ1-4, with 7 nucleotides matching TRBD1. The CDR3 covers 15 residues. Germline V gene data show CDR1 as MNHNS and CDR2 as SASEGT. Trimming took 4 bases from V and 3 from J; bases not matched to a gene: 5. CDR3 nucleotides: TGTGCCAGCAGTGGGATACAGGGGCCTAATGAAAAACTGTTTTTT. Amino acid sequence: CASSGIQGPNEKLFF.

Only one count was recorded for this clone. The V gene is TRBV7-9, the J gene TRBJ2-7; 7 bases fit TRBD1. Germline assignment: CDR1 SEHNR and CDR2 FQNEAQ (reference sequence). V lost 5 bases to trimming and J lost 4 bases; unmatched junction nucleotides: 5. CDR3 length: 13 residues. CDR3 in amino acids: CASSLRQGYEQYF. In DNA, the CDR3 is TGTGCCAGCAGCCTCCGACAGGGATACGAGCAGTACTTC.